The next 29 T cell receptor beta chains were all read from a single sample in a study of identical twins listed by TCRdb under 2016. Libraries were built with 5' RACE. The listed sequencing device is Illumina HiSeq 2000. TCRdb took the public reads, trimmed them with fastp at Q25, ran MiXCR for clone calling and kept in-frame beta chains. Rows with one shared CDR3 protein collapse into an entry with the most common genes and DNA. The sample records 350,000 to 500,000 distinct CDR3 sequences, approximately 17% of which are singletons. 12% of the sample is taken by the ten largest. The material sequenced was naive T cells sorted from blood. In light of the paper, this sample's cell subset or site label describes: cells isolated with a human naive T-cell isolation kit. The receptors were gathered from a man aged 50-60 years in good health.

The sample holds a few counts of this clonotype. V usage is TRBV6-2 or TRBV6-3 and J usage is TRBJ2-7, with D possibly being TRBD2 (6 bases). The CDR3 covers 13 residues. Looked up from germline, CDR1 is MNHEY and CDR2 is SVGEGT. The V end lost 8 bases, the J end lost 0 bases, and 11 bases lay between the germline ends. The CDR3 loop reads CASGGGVSYEQYF. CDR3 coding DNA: TGTGCCAGCGGAGGAGGGGTCTCCTACGAGCAGTACTTC.

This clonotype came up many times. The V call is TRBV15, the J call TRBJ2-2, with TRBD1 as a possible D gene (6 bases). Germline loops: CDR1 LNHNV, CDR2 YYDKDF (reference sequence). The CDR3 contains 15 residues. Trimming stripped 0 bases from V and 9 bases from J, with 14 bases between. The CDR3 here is CATSRDSQGLRELFF. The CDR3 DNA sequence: TGTGCCACCAGCAGAGATTCGCAGGGGCTCCGGGAGCTGTTTTTT.

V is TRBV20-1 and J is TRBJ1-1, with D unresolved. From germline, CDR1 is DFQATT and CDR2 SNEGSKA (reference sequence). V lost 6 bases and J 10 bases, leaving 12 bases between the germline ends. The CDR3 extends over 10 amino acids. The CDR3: CSASRKGAFF. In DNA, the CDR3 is TGCAGTGCGAGCCGCAAGGGAGCTTTCTTT.

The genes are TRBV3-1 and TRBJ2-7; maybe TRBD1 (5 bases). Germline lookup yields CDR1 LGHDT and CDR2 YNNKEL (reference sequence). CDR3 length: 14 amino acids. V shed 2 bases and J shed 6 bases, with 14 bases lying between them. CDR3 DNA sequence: TGTGCCAGCAGCCAAATCACAGGTCTAAGCGAGCAGTACTTC. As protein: CASSQITGLSEQYF.

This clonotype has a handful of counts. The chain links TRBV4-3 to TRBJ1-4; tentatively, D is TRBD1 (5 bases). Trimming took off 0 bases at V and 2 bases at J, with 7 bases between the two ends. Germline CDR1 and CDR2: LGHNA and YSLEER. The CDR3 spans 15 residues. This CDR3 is CASSQDRQTNEKLFF. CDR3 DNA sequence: TGCGCCAGCAGCCAAGATCGACAGACTAATGAAAAACTGTTTTTT.

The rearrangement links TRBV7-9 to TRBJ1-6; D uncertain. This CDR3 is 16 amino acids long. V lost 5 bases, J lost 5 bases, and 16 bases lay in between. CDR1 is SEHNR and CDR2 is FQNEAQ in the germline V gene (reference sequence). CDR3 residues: CASSDPRAEDNSPLHF. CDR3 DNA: TGTGCCAGCAGCGATCCGAGGGCAGAGGATAATTCACCCCTCCACTTT.

CDR3 loop: CASSLSTGGIDTQYF. The CDR3 DNA follows: TGTGCCAGCAGTTTATCGACAGGGGGCATTGATACGCAGTATTTT. J is TRBJ2-3 and V is TRBV6-5; 10 nucleotides align to TRBD1. CDR1 and CDR2 from the germline V gene are MNHEY and SVGAGI. The CDR3 is 15 residues long. Trimming cost V 4 bases and J 6 bases; bases outside gene matches: 7.

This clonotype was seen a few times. This chain's CDR3 is CASSMDISGNTIYF. CDR3 in DNA: TGTGCCAGCAGCATGGACATCTCTGGAAACACCATATATTTT. J is TRBJ1-3 and V is TRBV7-9; D is possibly TRBD1 (5 bases). V dropped 5 bases and J dropped 0 bases, with 8 bases sitting between them. Germline V gives CDR1 SEHNR, CDR2 FQNEAQ (reference sequence). The CDR3 contains 14 residues. Together with reference TRBV7-9 and TRBJ1-3, the CDR3 gives the full variable domain: DTGVSQNPRHKITKRGQNVTFRCDPISEHNRLYWYRQTLGQGPEFLTYFQNEAQLEKSRLLSDRFSAERPKGSFSTLEIQRTEQGDSAMYLCASSMDISGNTIYFGEGSWLTVV.

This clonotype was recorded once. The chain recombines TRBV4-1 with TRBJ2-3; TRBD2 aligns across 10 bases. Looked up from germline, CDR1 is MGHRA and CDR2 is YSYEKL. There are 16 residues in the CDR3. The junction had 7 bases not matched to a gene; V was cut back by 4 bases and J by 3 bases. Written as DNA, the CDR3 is TGCGCCAGCAGCCCTCTAGCGGGAGTGAGGACAGATACGCAGTATTTT. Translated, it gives CASSPLAGVRTDTQYF.

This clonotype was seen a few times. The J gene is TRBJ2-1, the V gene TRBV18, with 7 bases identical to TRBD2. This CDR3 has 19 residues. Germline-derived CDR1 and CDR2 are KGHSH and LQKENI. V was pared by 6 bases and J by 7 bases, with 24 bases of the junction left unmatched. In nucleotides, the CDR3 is TGTGCCAGCTCGCCCCCCCAGCGGGGATTCCGAGTGAACGTGAATGAGCAGTTCTTC. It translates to CASSPPQRGFRVNVNEQFF.

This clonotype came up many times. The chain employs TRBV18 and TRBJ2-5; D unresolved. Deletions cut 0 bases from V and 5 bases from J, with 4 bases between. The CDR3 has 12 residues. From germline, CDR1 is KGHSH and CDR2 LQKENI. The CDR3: CASSPPEETQYF. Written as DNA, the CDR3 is TGTGCCAGCTCACCACCAGAGGAGACCCAGTACTTC.

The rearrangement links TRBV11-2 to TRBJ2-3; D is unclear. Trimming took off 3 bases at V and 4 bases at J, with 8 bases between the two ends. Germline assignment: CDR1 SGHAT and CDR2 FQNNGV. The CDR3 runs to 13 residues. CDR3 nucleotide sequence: TGTGCCAGCAGCTTTTTCGCGCCAGATACGCAGTATTTT. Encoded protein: CASSFFAPDTQYF.

The CDR3 is CSASLNRAVEAFF. For the CDR3, the DNA is TGCAGTGCTAGTTTGAACAGGGCTGTTGAAGCTTTCTTT. J is TRBJ1-1 and V is TRBV20-1, with D possibly TRBD1 on 6 matching bases. The germline V gene encodes CDR1 DFQATT and CDR2 SNEGSKA (reference sequence). V was clipped by 3 bases and J by 7 bases, with 15 bases between them. This CDR3 region has 13 residues.

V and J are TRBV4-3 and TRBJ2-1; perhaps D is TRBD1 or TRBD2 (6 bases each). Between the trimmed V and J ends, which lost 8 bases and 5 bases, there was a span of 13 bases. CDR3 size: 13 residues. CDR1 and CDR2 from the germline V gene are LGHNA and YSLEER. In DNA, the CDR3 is TGCGCCAGCTCGGGGGCTTTCGACAATGAGCAGTTCTTC. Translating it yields CASSGAFDNEQFF.

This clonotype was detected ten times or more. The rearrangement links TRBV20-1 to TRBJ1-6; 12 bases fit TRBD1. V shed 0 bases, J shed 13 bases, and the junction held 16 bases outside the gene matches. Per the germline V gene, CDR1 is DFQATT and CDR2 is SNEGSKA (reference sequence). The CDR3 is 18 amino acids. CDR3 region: CSARDRDRGLIAGGPLHF. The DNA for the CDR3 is TGCAGTGCTAGAGACCGGGACAGGGGGCTGATAGCGGGAGGCCCCCTCCACTTT.

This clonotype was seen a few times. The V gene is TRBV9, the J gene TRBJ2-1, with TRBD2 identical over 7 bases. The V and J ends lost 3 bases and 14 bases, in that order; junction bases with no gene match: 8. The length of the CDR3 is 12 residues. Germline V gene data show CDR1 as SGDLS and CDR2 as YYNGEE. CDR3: CASSEPGGGKFF. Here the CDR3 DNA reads TGTGCCAGCAGCGAGCCTGGGGGGGGGAAGTTCTTC.

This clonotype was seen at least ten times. The CDR3 spells CASSVGGRRLAYEQFF. CDR3 sequence (DNA): TGTGCCAGCAGCGTAGGGGGTCGGCGGCTAGCCTATGAGCAGTTCTTC. V is TRBV9 and J is TRBJ2-1, with TRBD2 as a possible D gene (5 bases). Deletions cut 0 bases from V and 8 bases from J, with 18 bases between. The CDR3 spans 16 residues. The V gene's germline CDR1 is SGDLS and CDR2 YYNGEE.

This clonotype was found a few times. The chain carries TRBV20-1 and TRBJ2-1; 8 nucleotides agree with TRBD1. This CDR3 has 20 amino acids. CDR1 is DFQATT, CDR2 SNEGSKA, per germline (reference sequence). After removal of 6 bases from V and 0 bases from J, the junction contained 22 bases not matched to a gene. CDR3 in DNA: TGCAGTGCGCCCATAAGCCGGGACAGGCCAGTCCTGAGCTCCTACAATGAGCAGTTCTTC. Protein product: CSAPISRDRPVLSSYNEQFF.

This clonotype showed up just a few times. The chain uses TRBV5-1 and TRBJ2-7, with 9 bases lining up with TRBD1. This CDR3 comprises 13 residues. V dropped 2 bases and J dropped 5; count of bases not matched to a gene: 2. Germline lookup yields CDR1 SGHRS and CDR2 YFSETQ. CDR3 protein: CASSFTGGNEQYF. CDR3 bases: TGCGCCAGCAGCTTCACAGGGGGCAACGAGCAGTACTTC.

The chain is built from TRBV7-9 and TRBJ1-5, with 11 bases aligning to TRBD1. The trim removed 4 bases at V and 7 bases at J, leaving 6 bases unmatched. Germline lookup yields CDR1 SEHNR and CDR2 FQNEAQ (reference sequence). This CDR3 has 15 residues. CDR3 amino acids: CASSSDRDRGQPQHF. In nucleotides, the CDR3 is TGTGCCAGCAGCTCAGACCGGGACAGGGGGCAGCCCCAGCATTTT.

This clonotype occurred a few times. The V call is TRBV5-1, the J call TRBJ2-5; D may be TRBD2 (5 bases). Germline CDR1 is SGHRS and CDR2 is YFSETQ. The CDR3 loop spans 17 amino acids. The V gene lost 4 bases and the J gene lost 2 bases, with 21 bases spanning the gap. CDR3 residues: CASSKNQHGRLQETQYF. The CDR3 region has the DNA TGCGCCAGCAGCAAAAACCAACACGGTAGACTACAAGAGACCCAGTACTTC.

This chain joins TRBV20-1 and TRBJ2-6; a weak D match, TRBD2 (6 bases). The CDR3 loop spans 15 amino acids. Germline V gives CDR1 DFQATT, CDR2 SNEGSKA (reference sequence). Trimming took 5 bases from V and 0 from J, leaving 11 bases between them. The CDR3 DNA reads TGCAGTGCTCTATACGGGGGCTCTGGGGCCAACGTCCTGACTTTC. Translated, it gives CSALYGGSGANVLTF.

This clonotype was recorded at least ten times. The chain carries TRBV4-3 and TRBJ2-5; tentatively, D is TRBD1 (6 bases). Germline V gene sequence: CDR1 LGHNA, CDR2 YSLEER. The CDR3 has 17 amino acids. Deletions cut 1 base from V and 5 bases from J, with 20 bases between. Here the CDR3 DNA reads TGCGCCAGCAGCCAAGTCCGCGGAGACAGGATGGGGGAGACCCAGTACTTC. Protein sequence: CASSQVRGDRMGETQYF.

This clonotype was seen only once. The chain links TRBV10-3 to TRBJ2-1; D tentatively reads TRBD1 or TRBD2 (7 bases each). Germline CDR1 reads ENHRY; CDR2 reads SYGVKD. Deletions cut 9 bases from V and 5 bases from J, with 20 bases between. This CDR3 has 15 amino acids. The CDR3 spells CAMRGGQGTDNEQFF. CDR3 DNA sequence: TGTGCCATGAGGGGAGGGCAGGGGACAGACAATGAGCAGTTCTTC.

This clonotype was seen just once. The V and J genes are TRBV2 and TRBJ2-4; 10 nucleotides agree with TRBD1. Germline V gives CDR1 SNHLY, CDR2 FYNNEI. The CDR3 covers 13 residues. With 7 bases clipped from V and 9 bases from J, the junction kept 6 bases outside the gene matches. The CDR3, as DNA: TGTGCCAGCACTGACAGGGGGCGACGCATTCAGTACTTC. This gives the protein CASTDRGRRIQYF.

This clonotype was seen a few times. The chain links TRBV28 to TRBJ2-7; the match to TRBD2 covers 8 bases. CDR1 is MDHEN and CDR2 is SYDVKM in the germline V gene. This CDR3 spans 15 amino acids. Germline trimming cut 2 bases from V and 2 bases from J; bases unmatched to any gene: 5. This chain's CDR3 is CASSLPLAGTYEQYF. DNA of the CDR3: TGTGCCAGCAGTTTACCGCTAGCGGGCACCTACGAGCAGTACTTC.

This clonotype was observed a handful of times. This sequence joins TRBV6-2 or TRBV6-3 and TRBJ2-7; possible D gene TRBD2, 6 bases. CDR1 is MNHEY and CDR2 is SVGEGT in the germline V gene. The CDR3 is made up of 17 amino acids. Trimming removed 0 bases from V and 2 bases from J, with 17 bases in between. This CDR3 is CASSYSSRDSITYEQYF. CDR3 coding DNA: TGTGCCAGCAGTTACTCGAGCAGGGACTCAATTACCTACGAGCAGTACTTC.

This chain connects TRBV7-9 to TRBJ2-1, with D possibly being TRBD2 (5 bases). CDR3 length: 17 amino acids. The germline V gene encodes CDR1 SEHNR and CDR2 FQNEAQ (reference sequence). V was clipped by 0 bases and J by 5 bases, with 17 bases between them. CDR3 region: CASSLAQAGGRDNEQFF. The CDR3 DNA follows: TGTGCCAGCAGCTTAGCGCAGGCAGGAGGTAGAGACAATGAGCAGTTCTTC.

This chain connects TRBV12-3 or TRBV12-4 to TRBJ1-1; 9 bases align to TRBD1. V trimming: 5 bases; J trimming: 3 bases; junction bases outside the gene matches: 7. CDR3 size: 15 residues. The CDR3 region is CASSTTGGLDTEAFF. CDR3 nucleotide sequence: TGTGCCAGCAGTACGACAGGGGGATTGGACACTGAAGCTTTCTTT.